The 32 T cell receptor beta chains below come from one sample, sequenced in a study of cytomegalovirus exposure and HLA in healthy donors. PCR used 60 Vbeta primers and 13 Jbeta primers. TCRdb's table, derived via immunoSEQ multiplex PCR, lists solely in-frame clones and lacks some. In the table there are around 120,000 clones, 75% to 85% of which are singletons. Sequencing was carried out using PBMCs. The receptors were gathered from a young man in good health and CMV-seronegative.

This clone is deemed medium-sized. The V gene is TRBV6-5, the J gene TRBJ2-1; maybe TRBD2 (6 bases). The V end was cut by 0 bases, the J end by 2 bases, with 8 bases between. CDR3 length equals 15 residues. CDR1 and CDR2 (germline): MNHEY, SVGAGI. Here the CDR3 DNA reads TGTGCCAGCAGTTACTCGGCTAGCGCCTACAATGAGCAGTTCTTC. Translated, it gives CASSYSASAYNEQFF.

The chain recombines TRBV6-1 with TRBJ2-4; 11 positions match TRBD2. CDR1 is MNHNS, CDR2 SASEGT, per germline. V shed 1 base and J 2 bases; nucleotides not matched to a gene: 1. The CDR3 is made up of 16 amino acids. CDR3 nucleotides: TGTGCCAGCAGTGAAGGACTAGCGGGGCCCAAAAACATTCAGTACTTC. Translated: CASSEGLAGPKNIQYF.

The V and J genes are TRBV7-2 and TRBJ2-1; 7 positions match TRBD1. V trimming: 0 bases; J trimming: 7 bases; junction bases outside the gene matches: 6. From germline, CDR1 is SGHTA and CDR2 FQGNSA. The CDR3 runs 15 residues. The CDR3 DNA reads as TGTGCCAGCAGCTTAGCGGGACAGTTATTTAATGAGCAGTTCTTC. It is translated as CASSLAGQLFNEQFF.

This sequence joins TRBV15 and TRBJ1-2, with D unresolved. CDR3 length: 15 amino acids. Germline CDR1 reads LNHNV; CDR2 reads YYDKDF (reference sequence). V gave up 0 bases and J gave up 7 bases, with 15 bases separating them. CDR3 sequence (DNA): TGTGCCACCAGCAGAGACCCCCCCGGAGCTCGTGGCTACACCTTC. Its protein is CATSRDPPGARGYTF.

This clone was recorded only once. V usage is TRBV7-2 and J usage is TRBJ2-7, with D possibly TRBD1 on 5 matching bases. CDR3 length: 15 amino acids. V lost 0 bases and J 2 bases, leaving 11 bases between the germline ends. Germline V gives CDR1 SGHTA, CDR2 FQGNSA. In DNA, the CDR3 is TGTGCCAGCAGCTTAGCGGCACCAGGGCCCTACGAGCAGTACGTC. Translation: CASSLAAPGPYEQYV.

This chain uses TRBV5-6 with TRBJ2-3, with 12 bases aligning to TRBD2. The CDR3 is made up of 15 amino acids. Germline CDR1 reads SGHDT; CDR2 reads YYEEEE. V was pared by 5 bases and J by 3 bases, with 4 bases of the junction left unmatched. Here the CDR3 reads CASSFLAGGTDTQYF. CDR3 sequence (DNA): TGTGCCAGCAGTTTTCTAGCGGGAGGGACAGATACGCAGTATTTT.

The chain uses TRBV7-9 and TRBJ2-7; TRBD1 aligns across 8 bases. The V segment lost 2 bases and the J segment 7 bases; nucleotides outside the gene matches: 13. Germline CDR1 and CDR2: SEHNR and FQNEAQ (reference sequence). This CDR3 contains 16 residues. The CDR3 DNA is TGTGCCAGCAGCTTATCGTGGGGCCAGGGGGCGCGAGAGCAGTACTTC. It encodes CASSLSWGQGAREQYF.

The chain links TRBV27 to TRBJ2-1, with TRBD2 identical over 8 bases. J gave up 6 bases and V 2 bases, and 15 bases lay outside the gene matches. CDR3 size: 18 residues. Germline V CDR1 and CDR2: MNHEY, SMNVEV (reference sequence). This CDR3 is CASSLSPGVAGFPNEQFF. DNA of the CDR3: TGTGCCAGCAGTTTAAGCCCAGGAGTAGCGGGGTTTCCCAATGAGCAGTTCTTC.

Written as DNA, the CDR3 is TGTGCCAGTAGTATAGATCGCAGTATCAACACTGAAGCTTTCTTT. Protein: CASSIDRSINTEAFF. The genes are TRBV19 and TRBJ1-1, with D unresolved. CDR1 and CDR2 from the germline V gene are LNHDA and SQIVND (reference sequence). The V end lost 0 bases, the J end lost 2 bases, and 10 bases lay between the germline ends. The CDR3 spans 15 residues. Together with reference TRBV19 and TRBJ1-1, the CDR3 gives the full variable domain: DGGITQSPKYLFRKEGQNVTLSCEQNLNHDAMYWYRQDPGQGLRLIYYSQIVNDFQKGDIAEGYSVSREKKESFPLTVTSAQKNPTAFYLCASSIDRSINTEAFFGQGTRLTVV.

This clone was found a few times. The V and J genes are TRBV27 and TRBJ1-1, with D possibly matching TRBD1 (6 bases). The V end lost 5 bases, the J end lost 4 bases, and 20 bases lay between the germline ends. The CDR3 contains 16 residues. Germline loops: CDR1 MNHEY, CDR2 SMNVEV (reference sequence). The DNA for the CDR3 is TGTGCCAGCAGTAAGGGACATACGGGTCGAGGCACTGAAGCTTTCTTT. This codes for CASSKGHTGRGTEAFF.

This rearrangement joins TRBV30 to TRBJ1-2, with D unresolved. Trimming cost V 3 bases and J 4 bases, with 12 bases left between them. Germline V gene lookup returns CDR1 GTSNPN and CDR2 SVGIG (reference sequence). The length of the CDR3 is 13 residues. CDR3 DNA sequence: TGTGCCTGGAGCCGGGAAGCAGGCTATGGCTACACCTTC. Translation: CAWSREAGYGYTF.

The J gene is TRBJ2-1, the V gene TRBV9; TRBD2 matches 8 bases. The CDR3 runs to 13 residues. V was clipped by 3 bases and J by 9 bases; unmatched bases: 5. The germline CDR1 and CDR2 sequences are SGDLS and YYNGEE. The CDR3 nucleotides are TGTGCCAGCAGCGCCGGGGGGGGGAGTGAGCAGTTCTTC. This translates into CASSAGGGSEQFF.

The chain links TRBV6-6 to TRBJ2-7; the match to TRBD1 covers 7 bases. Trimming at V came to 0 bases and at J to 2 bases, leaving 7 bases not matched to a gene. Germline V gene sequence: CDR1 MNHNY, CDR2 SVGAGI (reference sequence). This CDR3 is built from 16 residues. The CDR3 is CASSYSSGQSTYEQYV. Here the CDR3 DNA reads TGTGCCAGCAGTTACTCGTCGGGACAGAGCACCTACGAGCAGTACGTC.

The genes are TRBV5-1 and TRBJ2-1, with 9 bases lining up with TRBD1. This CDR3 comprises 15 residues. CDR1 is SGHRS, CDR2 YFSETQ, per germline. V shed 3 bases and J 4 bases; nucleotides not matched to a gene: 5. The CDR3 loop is CASSSGTGSYNEQFF. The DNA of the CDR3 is TGCGCCAGCAGCTCCGGGACAGGGAGTTACAATGAGCAGTTCTTC.

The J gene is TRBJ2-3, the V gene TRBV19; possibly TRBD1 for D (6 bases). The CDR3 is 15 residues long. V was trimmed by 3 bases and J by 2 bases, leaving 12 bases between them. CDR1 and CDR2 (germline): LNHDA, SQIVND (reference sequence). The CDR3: CASSMSQGPTDTQYF. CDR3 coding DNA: TGTGCCAGTAGTATGTCGCAGGGGCCCACAGATACGCAGTATTTT. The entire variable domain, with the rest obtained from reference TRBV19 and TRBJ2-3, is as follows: DGGITQSPKYLFRKEGQNVTLSCEQNLNHDAMYWYRQDPGQGLRLIYYSQIVNDFQKGDIAEGYSVSREKKESFPLTVTSAQKNPTAFYLCASSMSQGPTDTQYFGPGTRLTVL.

The CDR3 reads CASSFMGAQETQYF. CDR3 sequence (DNA): TGTGCCAGCAGTTTTATGGGAGCCCAAGAGACCCAGTACTTC. The chain uses TRBV28 and TRBJ2-5, with D tentatively TRBD2 (5 bases). This CDR3 comprises 14 residues. Trimming stripped 3 bases from V and 1 base from J, with 9 bases between. CDR1 is MDHEN, CDR2 SYDVKM, per germline. Full variable domain (rest looked up from reference TRBV28 and TRBJ2-5): DVKVTQSSRYLVKRTGEKVFLECVQDMDHENMFWYRQDPGLGLRLIYFSYDVKMKEKGDIPEGYSVSREKKERFSLILESASTNQTSMYLCASSFMGAQETQYFGPGTRLLVL.

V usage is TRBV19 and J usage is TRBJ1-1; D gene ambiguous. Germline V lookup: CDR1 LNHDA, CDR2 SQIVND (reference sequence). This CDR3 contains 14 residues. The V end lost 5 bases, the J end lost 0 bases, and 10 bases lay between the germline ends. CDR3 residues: CASSRAGMNTEAFF. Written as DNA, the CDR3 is TGTGCCAGTAGTCGAGCGGGGATGAACACTGAAGCTTTCTTT.

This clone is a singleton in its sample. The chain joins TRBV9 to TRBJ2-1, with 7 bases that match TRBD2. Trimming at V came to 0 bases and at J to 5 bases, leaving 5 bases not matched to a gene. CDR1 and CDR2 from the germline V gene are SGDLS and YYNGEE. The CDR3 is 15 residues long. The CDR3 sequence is CASSVVTSRNNEQFF. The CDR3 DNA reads TGTGCCAGCAGCGTAGTGACTAGCCGTAACAATGAGCAGTTCTTC.

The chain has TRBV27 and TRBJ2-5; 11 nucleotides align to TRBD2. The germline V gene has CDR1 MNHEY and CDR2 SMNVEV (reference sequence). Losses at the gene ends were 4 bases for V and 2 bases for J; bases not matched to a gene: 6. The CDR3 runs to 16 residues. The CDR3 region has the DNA TGTGCCAGCAGTTCTACTAGCGGGAGCCAACAAGAGACCCAGTACTTC. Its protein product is CASSSTSGSQQETQYF.

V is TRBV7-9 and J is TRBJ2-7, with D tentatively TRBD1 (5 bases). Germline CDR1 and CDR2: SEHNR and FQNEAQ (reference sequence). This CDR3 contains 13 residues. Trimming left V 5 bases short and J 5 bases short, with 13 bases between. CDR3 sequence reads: CASSPAGYHEQYF. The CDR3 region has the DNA TGTGCCAGCAGCCCCGCAGGGTACCACGAGCAGTACTTC.

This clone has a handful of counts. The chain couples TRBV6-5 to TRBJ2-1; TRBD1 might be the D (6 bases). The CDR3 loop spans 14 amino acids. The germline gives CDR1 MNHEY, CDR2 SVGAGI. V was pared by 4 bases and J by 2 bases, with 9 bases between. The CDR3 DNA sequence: TGTGCCAGCAGTTCCCGGGACACCTACAATGAGCAGTTCTTC. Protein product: CASSSRDTYNEQFF.

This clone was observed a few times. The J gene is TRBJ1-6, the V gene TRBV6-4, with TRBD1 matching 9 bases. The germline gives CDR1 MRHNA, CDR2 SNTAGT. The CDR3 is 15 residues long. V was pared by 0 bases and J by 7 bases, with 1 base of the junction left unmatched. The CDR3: CASSDSTGGNSPLHF. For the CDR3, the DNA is TGTGCCAGCAGTGACTCGACAGGGGGAAATTCACCCCTCCACTTT.

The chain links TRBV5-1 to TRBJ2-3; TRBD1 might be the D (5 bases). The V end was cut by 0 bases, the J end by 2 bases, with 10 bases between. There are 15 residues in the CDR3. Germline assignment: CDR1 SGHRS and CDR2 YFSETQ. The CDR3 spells CASSLDPGSTDTQYF. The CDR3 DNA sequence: TGCGCCAGCAGCTTGGACCCAGGGTCCACAGATACGCAGTATTTT. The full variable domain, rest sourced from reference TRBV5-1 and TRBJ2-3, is KAGVTQTPRYLIKTRGQQVTLSCSPISGHRSVSWYQQTPGQGLQFLFEYFSETQRNKGNFPGRFSGRQFSNSRSEMNVSTLELGDSALYLCASSLDPGSTDTQYFGPGTRLTVL.

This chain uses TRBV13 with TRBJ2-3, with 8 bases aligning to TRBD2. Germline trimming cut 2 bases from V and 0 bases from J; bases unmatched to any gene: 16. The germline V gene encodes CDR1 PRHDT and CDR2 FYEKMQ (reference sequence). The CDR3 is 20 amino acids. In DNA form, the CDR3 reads TGTGCCAGCAGCTTATCCCCACATAGAACGGGAGGGTTAAGCACAGATACGCAGTATTTT. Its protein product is CASSLSPHRTGGLSTDTQYF.

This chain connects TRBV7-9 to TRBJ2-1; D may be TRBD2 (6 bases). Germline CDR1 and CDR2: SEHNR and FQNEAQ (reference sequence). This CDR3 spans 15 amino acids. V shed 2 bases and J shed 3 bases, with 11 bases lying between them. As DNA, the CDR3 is TGTGCCAGCAGCTTATTCGGGGGAAACTACAATGAGCAGTTCTTC. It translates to CASSLFGGNYNEQFF.

The CDR3 loop is CASSLERGTQYF. The CDR3, as DNA: TGTGCCAGCAGTTTGGAAAGGGGTACGCAGTATTTT. V and J are TRBV27 and TRBJ2-3; tentatively, D is TRBD1 (5 bases). The germline CDR1 and CDR2 sequences are MNHEY and SMNVEV (reference sequence). The CDR3 is 12 amino acids. Trimming shortened V by 3 bases and J by 8 bases, and 9 bases separated the two germline ends.

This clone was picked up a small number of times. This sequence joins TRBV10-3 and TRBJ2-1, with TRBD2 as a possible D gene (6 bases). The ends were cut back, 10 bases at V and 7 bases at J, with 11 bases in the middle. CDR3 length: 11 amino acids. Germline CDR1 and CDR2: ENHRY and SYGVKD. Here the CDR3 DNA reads TGTGCCACCTCGGGACTGAATGAGCAGTTCTTC. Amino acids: CATSGLNEQFF.

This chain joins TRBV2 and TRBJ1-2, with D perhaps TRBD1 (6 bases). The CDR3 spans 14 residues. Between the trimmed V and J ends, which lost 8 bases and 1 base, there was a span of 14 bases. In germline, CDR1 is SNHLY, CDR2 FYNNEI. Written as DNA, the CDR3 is TGTGCCAGCGTGGGGTCGGACAGTAACTATGGCTACACCTTC. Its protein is CASVGSDSNYGYTF.

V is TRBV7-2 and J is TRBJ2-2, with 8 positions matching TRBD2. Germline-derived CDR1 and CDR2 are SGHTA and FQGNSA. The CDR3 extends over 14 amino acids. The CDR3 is CAAREAANTGELFF. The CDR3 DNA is TGTGCTGCGCGGGAGGCCGCGAACACCGGGGAGCTGTTTTTT. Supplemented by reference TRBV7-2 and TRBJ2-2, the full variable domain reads GAGVSQSPSNKVTEKGKDVELRCDPISGHTALYWYRQSLGQGLEFLIYFQGNSAPDKSGLPSDRFSAERTGGSVSTLTIQRTQQEDSAVYLCAAREAANTGELFFGEGSRLTVL.

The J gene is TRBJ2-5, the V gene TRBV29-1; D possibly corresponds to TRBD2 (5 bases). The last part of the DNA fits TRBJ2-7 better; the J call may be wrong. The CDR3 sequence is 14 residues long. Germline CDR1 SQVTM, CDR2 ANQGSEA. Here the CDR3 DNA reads TGCAGCGTTTTTGAGGGCCCTAGCTCCTACGAGCAGTACTTC. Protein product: CSVFEGPSSYEQYF.

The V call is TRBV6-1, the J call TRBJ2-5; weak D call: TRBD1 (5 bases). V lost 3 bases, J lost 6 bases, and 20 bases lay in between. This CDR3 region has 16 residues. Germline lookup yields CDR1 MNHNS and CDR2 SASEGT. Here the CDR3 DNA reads TGTGCCAGCAGTGATAGGGGCAGGGTGGATCTACAGACCCAGTACTTC. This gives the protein CASSDRGRVDLQTQYF.

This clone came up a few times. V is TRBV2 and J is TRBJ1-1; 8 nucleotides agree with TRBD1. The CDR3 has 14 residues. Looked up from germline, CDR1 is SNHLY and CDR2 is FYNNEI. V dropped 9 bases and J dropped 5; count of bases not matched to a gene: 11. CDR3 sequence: CARTGQAFETEAFF. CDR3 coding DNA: TGTGCCAGAACGGGACAGGCGTTTGAGACTGAAGCTTTCTTT.